This T cell receptor (beta chain) comes out of a study of shared clonotypes between healthy human individuals. The ends were cut back, 5 bases at V and 5 bases at J, with 19 bases in the middle. Germline V CDR1 and CDR2: MNHNY, SVGAGI (reference sequence). This CDR3 region has 16 residues. Researchers divided each subset's genomic DNA evenly across several immunoSEQ plates. Profiled with immunoSEQ multiplex PCR; TCRdb holds only in-frame clones, not every one. The data show 950,000 to 1,100,000 clones, roughly 75% seen once. The clonotype was recovered from a man aged 18-30 years in good health. This chain links TRBV6-6 with TRBJ2-1; weak D call: TRBD2 (5 bases). Sequencing used memory CD4+ T cells sorted from blood. Subset specified: CD45RA-negative fraction. The CDR3 region has the DNA TGTGCCAGCAGTACCTGGGATTTCGGGGTTAACAATGAGCAGTTCTTC. Its protein is CASSTWDFGVNNEQFF.